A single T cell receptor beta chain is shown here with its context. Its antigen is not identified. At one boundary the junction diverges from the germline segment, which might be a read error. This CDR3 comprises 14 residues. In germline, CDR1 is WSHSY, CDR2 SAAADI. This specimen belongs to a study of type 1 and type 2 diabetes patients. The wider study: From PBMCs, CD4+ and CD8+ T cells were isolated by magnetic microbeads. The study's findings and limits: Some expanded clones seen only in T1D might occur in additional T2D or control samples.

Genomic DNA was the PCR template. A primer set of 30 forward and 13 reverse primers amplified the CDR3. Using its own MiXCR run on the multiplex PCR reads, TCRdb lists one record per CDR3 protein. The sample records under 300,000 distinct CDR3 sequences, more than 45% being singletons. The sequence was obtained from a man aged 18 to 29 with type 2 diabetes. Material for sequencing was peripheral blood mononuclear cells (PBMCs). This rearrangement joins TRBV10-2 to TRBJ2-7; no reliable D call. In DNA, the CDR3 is TGTGCCAGCAGTAGGACCCCTCTCGCGTACGAGCAGTACTTC. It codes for CASSRTPLAYEQYF.